This T cell receptor beta chain was observed in a study of blood T cell repertoires in COVID-19. Study summary: Sites across the United States, Italy and Spain contributed samples from acute and convalescent COVID-19. PBMCs, B-cell-depleted T cells, or T cells provided the cDNA or gDNA that made up the material.

The authors' processing: For nucleated cells, counts were estimated from reference gene primer amplification. The repertoire was sequenced with immunoSEQ multiplex PCR; TCRdb's copy has only in-frame clones and lacks some. The DNA gave D and trimming, while V, J and clone size come from that table. The profile shows about 200,000 clones, approximately 83% of them singletons. Unmatched junction bases numbered 7, after V lost 7 bases and J lost 3 bases. Germline V gene sequence: CDR1 SGHAT, CDR2 FQNNGV. The CDR3 spans 14 residues. The chain joins TRBV11-2 to TRBJ1-2, with 8 nucleotides matching TRBD1. The sequenced sample was peripheral blood. The TCR sequence derives from a man aged 35-49 years with acute or convalescent COVID-19. The CDR3 is CASNVQGGHYGYTF. CDR3 nucleotides: TGTGCCAGCAACGTACAGGGGGGGCACTATGGCTACACCTTC.